This TCR beta chain is drawn from a study of blood T cell repertoires in COVID-19 (dated by TCRdb to the early 2020s). Looking at the study overall: Collaborator samples came from the United States, Italy and Spain and covered acute and convalescent phases of COVID-19. The prospective study material was composed of cDNA or gDNA derived from T cells, B-cell-depleted T cells, or PBMCs. The dataset comprised deeply sampled blood TCRbeta repertoires from subjects exposed to, actively infected with, or recovered from COVID-19. The repertoires were released in a freely available public database intended as a resource for research on the immune response to SARS-CoV-2. Samples came from the ongoing ImmuneRACE study (first 160 participants) plus 1,254 subjects from 6 global collaborators. The sample metadata nearly always contained a de-identified subject ID, COVID-19 status, age in years and sex. Where available, HLA class I and class II types were taken from metadata supplied by the sample provider and were not determined by assay-based typing.

Participants in the prospective study were enrolled through a virtual design, were aged roughly 18 to 100 years, and lived in 24 United States geographic areas. In the prospective study, cohorts were assigned on the basis of participant-reported clinical history obtained from a screening survey and a study questionnaire. Exposed participants were defined as having been in contact with someone with a PCR-confirmed or clinician-diagnosed COVID-19 case within 2 weeks of study entry. Mobile phlebotomists in the prospective study collected whole blood, serum and a nasopharyngeal or oropharyngeal swab from every participant. Participants in the prospective study had the option to provide additional blood draws and questionnaires over a roughly 2-month period. Before DNA extraction, prospective study blood samples were shipped either frozen or at room temperature. Its CDR3 holds 14 amino acids, cysteine through phenylalanine. The read is trimmed to its CDR3 DNA, 42 bases read in frame from base 1. Trimming at the junction amounts to 11 bases on V and 1 base on J, and the germline ends lie 17 bases apart. CDR1 MNHEY and CDR2 SVGAGI are derived from the germline V gene.

Concerning this clone: It has no known antigen specificity. Base qualities are not at hand, and no much larger clone is one base apart.

Points the paper makes about the study in general: Clinical and demographic metadata were provided uncurated, with the amount varying by source and participant.

The immunoSEQ Assay, a bias-controlled multiplex PCR, was used to amplify TCRbeta CDR3 regions from genomic DNA. Concerning the study's data processing: Within the assay, amplification of reference gene primers was used to estimate how many nucleated cells each sample contained. To quantify the absolute abundance of each unique TCRbeta CDR3 rearrangement, sequence reads were collapsed and filtered. For each sample, productive Simpson clonality was calculated as the square root of Simpson's diversity index over productive rearrangements. In TCRdb, the immuneACCESS table is reduced to in-frame sequences with V and J assigned. These tables do not hold every clone; where another copy was compared, an unresolved V gene accounts for under half, and the others remain unexplained. V, J and clone size are those of that table, while D and trimming were read from the DNA. The sample table holds roughly 230,000 clones, of which around 84% were seen once. The top ten clones comprise 6.6% of the sample.

This chain is built from TRBV6-5 and TRBJ1-2, with no D gene named confidently. The source is a woman between 50 and 59 years old who had been exposed to COVID-19. Material for sequencing was PBMCs or T cells enriched from blood (not recorded which). For the CDR3, the sequence is CACRREPLNYGYTF. The DNA reads as follows: TGTGCCTGTCGACGGGAGCCCCTTAACTATGGCTACACCTTC.